Below, 10 T cell receptor beta chains from the same sample are listed, as sequenced in a study of blood T cell repertoires in COVID-19 (dated by TCRdb to the early 2020s). Library construction relied on the immunoSEQ multiplex PCR assay. Imported from immuneACCESS, the table was reduced by TCRdb to in-frame sequences with V and J called. These copies leave out some clones; in studies compared against another copy, an unresolved V gene accounts for under half, and the cause of the remainder is not known. Present in this sample are about 100,000 clones, just under 95% of which were seen just once. The ten largest account for around 6% of the sample. The specimen sequenced was peripheral blood. These receptor sequences come from a man in his 70s with acute or convalescent COVID-19.

The chain is built from TRBV27 and TRBJ1-6; the D gene is possibly TRBD1 (5 bases). V lost 5 bases and J 5 bases, leaving 19 bases between the germline ends. CDR3 length: 17 residues. Germline assignment: CDR1 MNHEY and CDR2 SMNVEV (reference sequence). CDR3 protein: CASSLGADGSHNSPLHF. The CDR3 coding sequence is TGTGCCAGCAGTCTAGGGGCGGACGGAAGTCATAATTCACCCCTCCACTTT.

The rearrangement links TRBV19 to TRBJ1-4; D gene uncertain. This CDR3 has 14 amino acids. Trimming removed 3 bases at V and 6 bases at J, with 11 bases between. Germline assignment: CDR1 LNHDA and CDR2 SQIVND (reference sequence). CDR3 in amino acids: CASSMGGRDEKLFF. CDR3 DNA: TGTGCCAGTAGTATGGGAGGAAGGGATGAAAAACTGTTTTTT.

This clone was detected once. The chain employs TRBV27 and TRBJ1-1, with D possibly being TRBD1 (6 bases). Per the germline V gene, CDR1 is MNHEY and CDR2 is SMNVEV (reference sequence). The CDR3 has 16 residues. V was cut by 2 bases and J by 3 bases, with 16 bases left in between. The CDR3 bases are TGTGCCAGCAGTTTAATGGGCGGGGGGGCGGACACTGAAGCTTTCTTT. As protein: CASSLMGGGADTEAFF.

The chain is built from TRBV6-6 and TRBJ1-1; D is possibly TRBD1 (6 bases). Germline loops: CDR1 MNHNY, CDR2 SVGAGI (reference sequence). The V end lost 2 bases, the J end lost 6 bases, and 13 bases lay between the germline ends. This CDR3 is 14 amino acids long. The CDR3 sequence: CASSYEKQGSEAFF. In DNA, the CDR3 is TGTGCCAGCAGTTACGAGAAACAGGGTTCTGAAGCTTTCTTT.

This chain uses TRBV15 with TRBJ1-1, with a tentative D call TRBD1 (5 bases). Trimming removed 1 base from V and 0 bases from J, with 9 bases in between. Per germline, CDR1 LNHNV and CDR2 YYDKDF (reference sequence). The CDR3 has 15 amino acids. The DNA for the CDR3 is TGTGCCACCAGCAGAGCTAGACAGATGAACACTGAAGCTTTCTTT. The encoded protein is CATSRARQMNTEAFF. Filled out from reference TRBV15 and TRBJ1-1, the complete variable domain reads DAMVIQNPRYQVTQFGKPVTLSCSQTLNHNVMYWYQQKSSQAPKLLFHYYDKDFNNEADTPDNFQSRRPNTSFCFLDIRSPGLGDTAMYLCATSRARQMNTEAFFGQGTRLTVV.

V usage is TRBV18 and J usage is TRBJ2-7; perhaps TRBD1 as D (6 bases). Germline CDR1 is KGHSH and CDR2 is LQKENI. The CDR3 totals 15 residues. Trimming took off 5 bases at V and 0 bases at J, with 14 bases between the two ends. For the CDR3, the DNA is TGTGCCAGCTCAGCGACAGGACACTCCTCCTACGAGCAGTACTTC. It specifies CASSATGHSSYEQYF.

The chain has TRBV6-5 and TRBJ1-1; weak D call: TRBD1 (6 bases). Germline V CDR1 and CDR2: MNHEY, SVGAGI. V lost 9 bases and J 0 bases, leaving 17 bases between the germline ends. The CDR3 covers 15 residues. This CDR3 reads CASHMMDSLNTEAFF. As DNA, the CDR3 is TGTGCCAGTCACATGATGGACAGTTTGAACACTGAAGCTTTCTTT.

V usage is TRBV24-1 and J usage is TRBJ2-3; D is unresolved. The CDR3 spans 14 residues. The V end was cut by 3 bases, the J end by 0 bases, with 6 bases between. CDR1 and CDR2 (germline): KGHDR, SFDVKD. This CDR3 is CATSDHTSTDTQYF. CDR3 DNA sequence: TGTGCCACCAGTGATCACACAAGCACAGATACGCAGTATTTT.

The V and J genes are TRBV2 and TRBJ2-5; 9 bases fit TRBD1. The ends lost 7 bases at V and 5 bases at J; junction bases unmatched: 8. Germline V gives CDR1 SNHLY, CDR2 FYNNEI. This CDR3 spans 14 amino acids. CDR3 nucleotides: TGTGCCAGCACGGGGACAGGGAAGTGGGAGACCCAGTACTTC. It specifies CASTGTGKWETQYF.

The chain links TRBV14 to TRBJ1-1; the match to TRBD1 covers 7 bases. The length of the CDR3 is 14 residues. Germline V gene data show CDR1 as SGHDN and CDR2 as FVKESK. V gave up 4 bases and J gave up 1 base; unmatched junction bases: 3. CDR3 DNA sequence: TGTGCCAGCAGCCGACAGGGAGGGAACACTGAAGCTTTCTTT. Its protein product is CASSRQGGNTEAFF. The complete variable domain, with remaining parts taken from reference TRBV14 and TRBJ1-1, reads EAGVTQFPSHSVIEKGQTVTLRCDPISGHDNLYWYRRVMGKEIKFLLHFVKESKQDESGMPNNRFLAERTGGTYSTLKVQPAELEDSGVYFCASSRQGGNTEAFFGQGTRLTVV.